Following are 28 T cell receptor beta chains from one sample sequenced in a study of T-cell reconstitution after alpha-beta-depleted transplantation in children. During its preparation, the TCRbeta library received unique molecular identifiers. A single record per CDR3 protein comes from TCRdb applying MiXCR to the PCR reads. This sample has around 490,000 distinct CDR3 sequences, with approximately 10% found just once. The starting material was PBMCs, mostly from graft donor cells, obtained 180 days after TCRalphabeta/CD19-depleted stem cell transplant. The receptors were sampled from a female patient aged 2-9 years who had a stem cell transplant for aplastic anemia, so the T cells may come from the graft donor.

The chain joins TRBV4-3 to TRBJ2-7; TRBD1 agrees at 10 bases. The junction had 8 bases not matched to a gene; V was cut back by 6 bases and J by 6 bases. Per the germline V gene, CDR1 is LGHNA and CDR2 is YSLEER. The CDR3 has 14 residues. In DNA form, the CDR3 reads TGCGCCAGCAGTCCCGGGACAGGGGATTCCGAGCAGTACGTC. Its protein is CASSPGTGDSEQYV.

The chain has TRBV20-1 and TRBJ2-1; unclear D gene. This CDR3 spans 13 amino acids. V dropped 1 base and J dropped 0 bases, with 4 bases sitting between them. Germline CDR1 and CDR2: DFQATT and SNEGSKA (reference sequence). As DNA, the CDR3 is TGCAGTGCTAGAGTCCTCTCCTACAATGAGCAGTTCTTC. Residues: CSARVLSYNEQFF.

The J gene is TRBJ2-4, the V gene TRBV7-6; the D gene is possibly TRBD2 (5 bases). Germline V gene lookup returns CDR1 SGHVS and CDR2 FNYEAQ. This CDR3 region has 14 residues. Trimming stripped 5 bases from V and 6 bases from J, with 14 bases between. CDR3 region: CASSPVTGRNIQYF. The CDR3 bases are TGTGCCAGCAGCCCTGTAACGGGGAGAAACATTCAGTACTTC.

V is TRBV6-2 or TRBV6-3 and J is TRBJ2-7; 7 bases match TRBD1. This CDR3 is built from 14 residues. Germline CDR1 MNHEY, CDR2 SVGEGT. The V and J ends lost 5 bases and 3 bases, in that order; junction bases with no gene match: 7. Here the CDR3 DNA reads TGTGCCAGCAGTCACAACAGGGGCTACTACGAGCAGTACGTC. The encoded protein is CASSHNRGYYEQYV.

This clonotype was found many times. The chain uses TRBV4-1 and TRBJ2-7; TRBD2 aligns across 12 bases. Germline trimming cut 3 bases from V and 3 bases from J; bases unmatched to any gene: 6. This CDR3 has 16 residues. The germline V gene has CDR1 MGHRA and CDR2 YSYEKL. The CDR3 DNA sequence: TGCGCCAGCAGCCAGTATCAGGGACTAGCGGGCTACGAGCAGTACGTC. Protein sequence: CASSQYQGLAGYEQYV.

The genes are TRBV29-1 and TRBJ2-3, with D unresolved. This CDR3 has 12 amino acids. Deletions cut 2 bases from V and 8 bases from J, with 11 bases between. The germline V gene has CDR1 SQVTM and CDR2 ANQGSEA. The CDR3 nucleotides read TGCAGCGTTGAAAGTGGTTCCGGTACGCAGTATTTT. Translation: CSVESGSGTQYF.

The sample holds a few counts of this clonotype. This chain joins TRBV5-1 and TRBJ2-7, with 11 positions matching TRBD2. CDR3 length: 15 residues. In germline, CDR1 is SGHRS, CDR2 YFSETQ. V trimming: 2 bases; J trimming: 3 bases; junction bases outside the gene matches: 4. In nucleotides, the CDR3 is TGCGCCAGCAGCTTTGATGGGACTAGCGGCTACGAGCAGTACGTC. Amino acids: CASSFDGTSGYEQYV.

This chain connects TRBV24-1 to TRBJ2-1; D is perhaps TRBD2 (5 bases). Germline values: CDR1 KGHDR, CDR2 SFDVKD. CDR3 size: 13 residues. V lost 2 bases and J lost 14, with 15 bases in between. The CDR3 is CATSDSFSPGEFF. CDR3 bases: TGTGCCACCAGTGATTCCTTTAGTCCCGGGGAGTTCTTC.

This clonotype was found once. The V and J genes are TRBV7-2 and TRBJ2-7, with 10 bases fitting TRBD2. The length of the CDR3 is 16 residues. Germline V lookup: CDR1 SGHTA, CDR2 FQGNSA. V lost 1 base, J lost 4 bases, and 7 bases stayed unmatched. The CDR3 DNA reads as TGTGCCAGCAGCTTAGGCCCGGGACTAGCGCCTTACGAGCAGTACTTC. Translation: CASSLGPGLAPYEQYF.

The V call is TRBV12-3 or TRBV12-4, the J call TRBJ2-7; D uncertain. V was cut by 2 bases and J by 7 bases, with 12 bases left in between. The CDR3 length is 13 residues. CDR3: CASSLYVSGEQYF. CDR3 nucleotides: TGTGCCAGCAGTTTATACGTTTCGGGTGAGCAGTACTTC.

The V call is TRBV6-5, the J call TRBJ1-4; D unclear. Trimming took 6 bases from V and 4 from J, leaving 6 bases between them. Germline V lookup: CDR1 MNHEY, CDR2 SVGAGI. This CDR3 is 12 amino acids long. For the CDR3, the DNA is TGTGCCAGCAGCACACGTAATGAAAAACTGTTTTTT. This sequence encodes CASSTRNEKLFF.

The chain recombines TRBV20-1 with TRBJ2-7; perhaps TRBD1 as D (6 bases). The CDR3 consists of 13 residues. Germline loops: CDR1 DFQATT, CDR2 SNEGSKA (reference sequence). With 3 bases removed from V and 3 bases from J, the gap between germline ends came to 12 bases. CDR3 sequence (DNA): TGCAGTGCTAGGCGACAGGTAAACTACGAGCAGTACTTC. As protein: CSARRQVNYEQYF.

The chain employs TRBV3-1 and TRBJ1-1; no definite D call. In germline, CDR1 is LGHDT, CDR2 YNNKEL (reference sequence). The CDR3 covers 13 residues. V lost 2 bases and J 6 bases, leaving 10 bases between the germline ends. For the CDR3, the DNA is TGTGCCAGCAGCCAAACAGATAAGTCTGAAGCTTTCTTT. Translated: CASSQTDKSEAFF.

There are many counts of this clonotype. The V gene is TRBV6-5, the J gene TRBJ1-3, with D possibly matching TRBD1 (5 bases). Germline V gene lookup returns CDR1 MNHEY and CDR2 SVGAGI. The CDR3 contains 15 residues. V was trimmed by 5 bases and J by 0 bases, leaving 11 bases between them. The CDR3 sequence: CASSMGGISGNTIYF. The CDR3 bases are TGTGCCAGCAGTATGGGGGGGATCTCTGGAAACACCATATATTTT.

This clonotype came up a few times. The gene calls are TRBV5-8 and TRBJ2-3; D might be TRBD1 (6 bases). Per the germline V gene, CDR1 is SGHTS and CDR2 is YDEGEE. The germline V and J ends were trimmed by 3 bases and 3 bases, with 17 bases remaining between them. The CDR3 sequence is 16 residues long. This CDR3 reads CASSWGHSMATDTQYF. CDR3 sequence (DNA): TGTGCCAGCAGCTGGGGACATTCTATGGCGACAGATACGCAGTATTTT.

This clonotype has ten or more counts. The J gene is TRBJ1-3, the V gene TRBV7-9, with 10 positions matching TRBD1. The junction had 3 bases not matched to a gene; V was cut back by 6 bases and J by 4 bases. The germline CDR1 and CDR2 sequences are SEHNR and FQNEAQ (reference sequence). CDR3 size: 14 residues. This CDR3 is CASRRDRGGNTIYF. CDR3 nucleotide sequence: TGTGCCAGCAGGCGGGACAGGGGCGGAAACACCATATATTTT. Combining the CDR3 with reference TRBV7-9 and TRBJ1-3 gives the whole variable domain DTGVSQNPRHKITKRGQNVTFRCDPISEHNRLYWYRQTLGQGPEFLTYFQNEAQLEKSRLLSDRFSAERPKGSFSTLEIQRTEQGDSAMYLCASRRDRGGNTIYFGEGSWLTVV.

This clonotype was picked up many times. The rearrangement links TRBV12-3 or TRBV12-4 to TRBJ2-2; D call uncertain. The V and J ends lost 5 bases and 5 bases respectively, with 15 bases between them. This CDR3 is 15 amino acids long. The CDR3 spells CASSELRATTGELFF. CDR3 nucleotide sequence: TGTGCCAGCAGTGAGTTGCGAGCTACGACCGGGGAGCTGTTTTTT.

This clonotype has only a few counts. The chain is built from TRBV12-3 or TRBV12-4 and TRBJ2-5; 7 bases line up with TRBD1. The J segment lost 1 base and the V segment lost 7 bases, leaving 12 bases of the junction unmatched. The CDR3 runs 16 residues. The CDR3: CASTADRVFTQETQYF. CDR3 DNA: TGTGCCAGCACTGCAGACAGGGTCTTTACCCAAGAGACCCAGTACTTC.

The chain links TRBV6-5 to TRBJ1-1; D not certain. Trimming removed 0 bases at V and 4 bases at J, with 9 bases between. CDR1 and CDR2 (germline): MNHEY, SVGAGI. CDR3 length equals 14 residues. The CDR3 nucleotides are TGTGCCAGCAGTTACTCGTCCATGACCACTGAAGCTTTCTTT. This encodes CASSYSSMTTEAFF.

This clonotype came up a few times. The rearrangement links TRBV29-1 to TRBJ2-1, with TRBD1 matching 9 bases. Germline-derived CDR1 and CDR2 are SQVTM and ANQGSEA. V dropped 6 bases and J dropped 7; count of bases not matched to a gene: 13. The CDR3 runs 15 residues. The CDR3 DNA sequence: TGCAGCGTCTCCGGGACAGGGCAAACAGGGAATGAGCAGTTCTTC. Its protein product is CSVSGTGQTGNEQFF.

CDR3 amino acids: CASSLVTREVQETQYF. The CDR3 region has the DNA TGTGCCAGCAGCTTAGTCACTCGGGAAGTCCAAGAGACCCAGTACTTC. The V gene is TRBV7-6, the J gene TRBJ2-5, with D maybe TRBD2 (5 bases). Per the germline V gene, CDR1 is SGHVS and CDR2 is FNYEAQ. The CDR3 has 16 residues. Trimming shortened V by 1 base and J by 1 base, and 13 bases separated the two germline ends.

This clonotype came up a few times. This chain joins TRBV4-1 and TRBJ2-3; TRBD2 aligns across 9 bases. J was trimmed by 4 bases and V by 3 bases; bases with no gene match: 8. CDR1 is MGHRA and CDR2 is YSYEKL in the germline V gene. This CDR3 is built from 16 residues. This chain's CDR3 is CASSQPGGGRADTQYF. DNA for the CDR3: TGCGCCAGCAGCCAGCCGGGGGGCGGGAGGGCAGATACGCAGTATTTT.

This clonotype was counted only a few times. The chain combines TRBV20-1 with TRBJ2-1; D call uncertain. With 5 bases removed from V and 0 bases from J, the gap between germline ends came to 11 bases. This CDR3 has 14 amino acids. The germline CDR1 and CDR2 sequences are DFQATT and SNEGSKA (reference sequence). CDR3 loop: CSAPTAFSYNEQFF. The DNA for the CDR3 is TGCAGTGCTCCTACCGCCTTCTCCTACAATGAGCAGTTCTTC.

This chain links TRBV5-1 with TRBJ2-2; 9 bases line up with TRBD2. After removal of 5 bases from V and 0 bases from J, the junction contained 2 bases not matched to a gene. Germline loops: CDR1 SGHRS, CDR2 YFSETQ. This CDR3 region has 15 residues. For the CDR3, the DNA is TGCGCCAGCAGGACTAGCGGCTCGAACACCGGGGAGCTGTTTTTT. Its protein is CASRTSGSNTGELFF.

This clonotype was picked up many times. The V and J genes are TRBV3-1 and TRBJ2-5; TRBD2 might be the D (6 bases). CDR3 size: 15 residues. Germline CDR1 LGHDT, CDR2 YNNKEL (reference sequence). V dropped 1 base and J dropped 4 bases, with 13 bases sitting between them. In DNA, the CDR3 is TGTGCCAGCAGCCAAGTGACGGGAGTTGGAGAGACCCAGTACTTC. This encodes CASSQVTGVGETQYF.

V usage is TRBV2 and J usage is TRBJ2-3, with 8 bases lining up with TRBD1. From germline, CDR1 is SNHLY and CDR2 FYNNEI. J lost 0 bases, V lost 8 bases, and 7 bases had no gene match. This CDR3 has 15 amino acids. The CDR3 reads CASLQGDPSTDTQYF. The CDR3 DNA is TGTGCCAGCCTACAGGGGGACCCTAGCACAGATACGCAGTATTTT. Full variable domain (rest looked up from reference TRBV2 and TRBJ2-3): EPEVTQTPSHQVTQMGQEVILRCVPISNHLYFYWYRQILGQKVEFLVSFYNNEISEKSEIFDDQFSVERPDGSNFTLKIRSTKLEDSAMYFCASLQGDPSTDTQYFGPGTRLTVL.

In regard to this clonotype: One end of the junction does not line up with germline, which may come from a read error. The chain employs TRBV12-3 or TRBV12-4 and TRBJ1-1; D may be TRBD1 (5 bases). This CDR3 has 10 amino acids. The CDR3: CASSTAGGIF. DNA of the CDR3: TGTGCCAGCAGTACCGCGGGGGGTATCTTT.

V and J are TRBV12-3 or TRBV12-4 and TRBJ1-1; perhaps TRBD1 as D (6 bases). The CDR3 loop spans 16 amino acids. V lost 3 bases to trimming and J lost 0 bases, with 14 bases between them. The CDR3 DNA sequence: TGTGCCAGCAGTTTCCCCCCCGACAGGTTGAACACTGAAGCTTTCTTT. This codes for CASSFPPDRLNTEAFF.